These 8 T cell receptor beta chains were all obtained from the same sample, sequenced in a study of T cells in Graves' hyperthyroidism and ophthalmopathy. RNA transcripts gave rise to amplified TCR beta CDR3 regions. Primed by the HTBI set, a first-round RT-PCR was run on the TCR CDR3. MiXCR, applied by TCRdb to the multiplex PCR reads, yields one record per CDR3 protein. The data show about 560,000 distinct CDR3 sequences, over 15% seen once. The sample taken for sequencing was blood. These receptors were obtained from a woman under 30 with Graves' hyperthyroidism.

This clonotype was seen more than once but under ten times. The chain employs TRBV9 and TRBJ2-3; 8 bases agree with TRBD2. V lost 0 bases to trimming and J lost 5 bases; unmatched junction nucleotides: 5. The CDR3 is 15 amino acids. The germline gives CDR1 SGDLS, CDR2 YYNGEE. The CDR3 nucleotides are TGTGCCAGCAGCGTAGAACCGGGAGGGGGAGATACGCAGTATTTT. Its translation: CASSVEPGGGDTQYF.

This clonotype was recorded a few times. The CDR3 here is CASSLAIGTGHEKLFF. For the CDR3, the DNA is TGTGCCAGCAGCTTAGCTATCGGGACAGGGCATGAAAAACTGTTTTTT. This chain joins TRBV7-9 and TRBJ1-4, with 9 bases matching TRBD1. From germline, CDR1 is SEHNR and CDR2 FQNEAQ (reference sequence). V shed 0 bases, J shed 6 bases, and the junction held 5 bases outside the gene matches. The CDR3 sequence is 16 residues long.

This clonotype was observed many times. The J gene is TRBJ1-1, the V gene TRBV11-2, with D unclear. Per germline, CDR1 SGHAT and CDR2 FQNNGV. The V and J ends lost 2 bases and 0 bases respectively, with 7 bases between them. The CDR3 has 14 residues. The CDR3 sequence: CASSLWELNTEAFF. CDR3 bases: TGTGCCAGCAGCTTATGGGAGTTGAACACTGAAGCTTTCTTT.

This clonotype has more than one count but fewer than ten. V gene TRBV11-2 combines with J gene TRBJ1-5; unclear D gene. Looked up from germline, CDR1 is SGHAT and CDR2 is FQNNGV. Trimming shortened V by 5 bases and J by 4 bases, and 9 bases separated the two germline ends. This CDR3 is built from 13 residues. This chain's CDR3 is CASSVGRNQPQHF. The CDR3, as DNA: TGTGCCAGCAGCGTGGGGAGGAATCAGCCCCAGCATTTT.

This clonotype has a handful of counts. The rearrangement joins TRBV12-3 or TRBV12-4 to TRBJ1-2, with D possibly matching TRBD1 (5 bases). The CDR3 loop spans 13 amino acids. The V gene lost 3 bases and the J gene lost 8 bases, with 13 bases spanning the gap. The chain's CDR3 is CASSFPGGDGYTF. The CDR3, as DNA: TGTGCCAGCAGTTTTCCGGGGGGGGACGGCTACACCTTC.

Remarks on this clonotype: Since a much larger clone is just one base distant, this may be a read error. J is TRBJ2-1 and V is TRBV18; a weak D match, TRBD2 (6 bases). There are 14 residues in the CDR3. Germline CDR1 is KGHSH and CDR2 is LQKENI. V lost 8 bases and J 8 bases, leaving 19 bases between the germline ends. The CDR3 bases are TGTGCCAGCGCCTTGCGGGAAATTACTTATGAGCAGTTCTTC. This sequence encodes CASALREITYEQFF.

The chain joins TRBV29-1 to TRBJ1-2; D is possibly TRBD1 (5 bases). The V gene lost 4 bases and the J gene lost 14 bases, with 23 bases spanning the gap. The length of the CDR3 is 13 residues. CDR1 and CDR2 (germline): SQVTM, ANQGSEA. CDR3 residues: CSVGMGLTISGTF. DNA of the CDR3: TGCAGCGTTGGAATGGGACTTACTATATCGGGGACCTTC.

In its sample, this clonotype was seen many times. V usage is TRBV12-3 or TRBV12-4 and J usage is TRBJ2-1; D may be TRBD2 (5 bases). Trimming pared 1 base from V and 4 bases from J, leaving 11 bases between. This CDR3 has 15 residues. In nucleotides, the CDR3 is TGTGCCAGCAGTTTAGATCCCGGGGTATACAATGAGCAGTTCTTC. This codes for CASSLDPGVYNEQFF.